One and the same sample provided the 31 T cell receptor beta chains below, sequenced in a study of cytomegalovirus exposure and HLA in healthy donors. Amplification used 60 Vbeta primers and 13 Jbeta primers. Some clones are missing from TCRdb's copy, which holds only in-frame ones; the method was immunoSEQ multiplex PCR. The repertoire holds approximately 170,000 clones, with about 88% as singletons. Source material: PBMCs. The receptors were gathered from a man aged 25 to 40 in good health and CMV-seropositive.

This clone showed up just once. The chain recombines TRBV28 with TRBJ2-3; TRBD2 agrees at 9 bases. V was clipped by 5 bases and J by 12 bases; unmatched bases: 6. The CDR3 is 12 amino acids. From germline, CDR1 is MDHEN and CDR2 SYDVKM. CDR3 protein: CASSTSSGTQYF. In DNA, the CDR3 is TGTGCCAGCAGTACCTCTAGCGGGACACAGTATTTT.

The chain recombines TRBV4-3 with TRBJ2-7, with D possibly matching TRBD2 (5 bases). The CDR3 length is 16 residues. Germline V lookup: CDR1 LGHNA, CDR2 YSLEER. V lost 0 bases to trimming and J lost 3 bases, with 15 bases between them. CDR3 in amino acids: CASSQDIEGSVYEQYF. In DNA, the CDR3 is TGCGCCAGCAGCCAAGATATAGAGGGTTCAGTCTACGAGCAGTACTTC.

V gene TRBV5-4 combines with J gene TRBJ2-1; 11 bases line up with TRBD2. Germline V gene lookup returns CDR1 SGHNT and CDR2 YYREEE (reference sequence). V lost 1 base to trimming and J lost 8 bases; unmatched junction nucleotides: 5. The CDR3 sequence is 15 residues long. The CDR3 DNA reads TGTGCCAGCAGCTTGAAAACTAGCGGGAGCTATGAGCAGTTCTTC. Translation: CASSLKTSGSYEQFF.

CDR3 bases: TGTGCCAGCAGCCTAGAGGGGGCGGGACTGCGGGAGACCCAGTACTTC. It is translated as CASSLEGAGLRETQYF. The J gene is TRBJ2-5, the V gene TRBV9; a weak D match, TRBD1 (7 bases). Germline V CDR1 and CDR2: SGDLS, YYNGEE. Trimming stripped 4 bases from V and 5 bases from J, with 21 bases between. CDR3 length: 16 residues.

The chain uses TRBV11-3 and TRBJ2-1, with 8 nucleotides matching TRBD2. From germline, CDR1 is SGHNT and CDR2 YENEEA. The CDR3 length is 15 residues. Trimming cost V 3 bases and J 7 bases; bases outside gene matches: 8. DNA of the CDR3: TGTGCCAGCAGCTTTGCGGGAGGAGGTTTGAATGAGCAGTTCTTC. Its translation is CASSFAGGGLNEQFF.

The rearrangement uses TRBV4-3 and TRBJ1-1, with D possibly matching TRBD1 (5 bases). The germline CDR1 and CDR2 sequences are LGHNA and YSLEER. V was cut by 1 base and J by 1 base, with 16 bases left in between. CDR3 size: 17 residues. The CDR3 DNA sequence: TGCGCCAGCAGCCAAGTTAGGGGTGTTCGAAGGAACACTGAAGCTTTCTTT. Translated: CASSQVRGVRRNTEAFF.

The V gene is TRBV19, the J gene TRBJ1-2; 9 nucleotides line up with TRBD1. Germline loops: CDR1 LNHDA, CDR2 SQIVND (reference sequence). V shed 2 bases and J 2 bases; nucleotides not matched to a gene: 9. The CDR3 spans 17 residues. The CDR3 DNA reads as TGTGCCAGTAGTATACCTGGACAGGGGAGTTCGAACTATGGCTACACCTTC. Translation gives CASSIPGQGSSNYGYTF.

The chain couples TRBV27 to TRBJ2-1; 7 positions agree with TRBD2. CDR3 length equals 15 residues. Germline V gene lookup returns CDR1 MNHEY and CDR2 SMNVEV (reference sequence). Losses at the gene ends were 6 bases for V and 2 bases for J; bases not matched to a gene: 7. The CDR3 loop is CASSRFAGAYNEQFF. DNA of the CDR3: TGTGCCAGCAGCCGTTTTGCGGGAGCCTACAATGAGCAGTTCTTC.

The chain links TRBV29-1 to TRBJ2-5; TRBD2 matches at 7 bases. The CDR3 is 15 residues long. The junction had 9 bases not matched to a gene; V was cut back by 1 base and J by 4 bases. Germline V gene data show CDR1 as SQVTM and CDR2 as ANQGSEA. The CDR3 bases are TGCAGCGTTGAAGGCCCGAGGCCGGGGGGAGAGACCCAGTACTTC. As protein: CSVEGPRPGGETQYF.

The rearrangement links TRBV7-2 to TRBJ2-4; TRBD2 matches 13 bases. CDR3 length equals 19 residues. V shed 5 bases and J 6 bases; nucleotides not matched to a gene: 16. Germline lookup yields CDR1 SGHTA and CDR2 FQGNSA. CDR3 nucleotides: TGTGCCAGCAGCCAGAGGTGGTCTGGACTAGCGGGAGATCGAAACATTCAGTACTTC. Its protein product is CASSQRWSGLAGDRNIQYF.

The chain is built from TRBV11-2 and TRBJ1-3; TRBD1 matches 9 bases. V lost 3 bases, J lost 1 base, and 10 bases stayed unmatched. Germline V gene lookup returns CDR1 SGHAT and CDR2 FQNNGV. The CDR3 is 18 amino acids. Here the CDR3 reads CASSFSLTGGSSGNTIYF. Written as DNA, the CDR3 is TGTGCCAGCAGCTTCTCACTCACAGGGGGCAGTTCTGGAAACACCATATATTTT.

The genes are TRBV6-4 and TRBJ2-7, with D perhaps matching TRBD1 or TRBD2 (6 bases each). Trimming removed 4 bases at V and 6 bases at J, with 19 bases between. CDR1 MRHNA and CDR2 SNTAGT come from the germline V gene. The CDR3 extends over 15 amino acids. Here the CDR3 DNA reads TGTGCCAGCAGTGGGGGGACGGGTGGAGGGGGCGAGCAGTACGTC. Translated: CASSGGTGGGGEQYV.

The sample holds a few counts of this clone. The chain joins TRBV2 to TRBJ1-4; maybe TRBD1 (6 bases). Trimming shortened V by 5 bases and J by 8 bases, and 21 bases separated the two germline ends. CDR1 is SNHLY and CDR2 is FYNNEI in the germline V gene. The CDR3 spans 16 residues. CDR3 in DNA: TGTGCCAGCAGTCTCTGGACAGCCGGGGATGAGGAAAAACTGTTTTTT. Its translation is CASSLWTAGDEEKLFF.

This chain uses TRBV4-3 with TRBJ2-7; TRBD2 agrees at 7 bases. Per the germline V gene, CDR1 is LGHNA and CDR2 is YSLEER. Losses at the gene ends were 4 bases for V and 2 bases for J; bases not matched to a gene: 11. This CDR3 spans 16 amino acids. The CDR3 region is CASSRVTGTIPYEQYF. The CDR3 DNA is TGCGCCAGCAGCCGTGTTACCGGGACTATTCCCTACGAGCAGTACTTC.

The chain has TRBV19 and TRBJ1-5, with 9 bases that match TRBD1. CDR1 and CDR2 from the germline V gene are LNHDA and SQIVND (reference sequence). V lost 5 bases, J lost 4 bases, and 6 bases stayed unmatched. The CDR3 has 15 amino acids. The CDR3 spells CASSPRDRVNQPQHF. The CDR3 DNA follows: TGTGCCAGTAGTCCCCGGGACAGGGTTAATCAGCCCCAGCATTTT.

The CDR3 DNA is TGTGCCAGCAGCCAAGACGACGGGTTTTCCTACAATGAGCAGTTCTTC. Its protein product is CASSQDDGFSYNEQFF. The chain has TRBV4-2 and TRBJ2-1; the D is unclear. This CDR3 has 16 residues. V dropped 0 bases and J dropped 1 base, with 10 bases sitting between them. From germline, CDR1 is LGHNA and CDR2 YNFKEQ.

The chain joins TRBV6-5 to TRBJ1-5, with D possibly TRBD1 on 6 matching bases. Germline V lookup: CDR1 MNHEY, CDR2 SVGAGI. The CDR3 totals 15 residues. V lost 0 bases, J lost 6 bases, and 12 bases lay in between. In nucleotides, the CDR3 is TGTGCCAGCAGTTACTCGAGAGGGGGGGGTCAGCCCCAGCATTTT. Its protein is CASSYSRGGGQPQHF.

The CDR3 reads CASSKSGSHEQYF. In nucleotides, the CDR3 is TGTGCCAGCAGCAAGAGCGGGAGTCACGAGCAGTACTTC. The rearrangement joins TRBV11-3 to TRBJ2-7; 8 bases fit TRBD2. Germline V gives CDR1 SGHNT, CDR2 YENEEA. The CDR3 length is 13 residues. Trimming at V came to 5 bases and at J to 5 bases, leaving 5 bases not matched to a gene.

V is TRBV7-8 and J is TRBJ2-3; TRBD2 agrees at 13 bases. This CDR3 region has 19 residues. V lost 3 bases and J lost 6; bases outside the gene matches: 15. Germline loops: CDR1 SGHVS, CDR2 FQNEAQ. CDR3 in amino acids: CASSFKLAGGPIVSDTQYF. The CDR3 bases are TGTGCCAGCAGCTTCAAACTAGCGGGAGGGCCGATAGTCTCTGATACGCAGTATTTT.

The genes are TRBV5-1 and TRBJ2-2, with TRBD1 identical over 7 bases. The CDR3 runs 17 residues. Germline V CDR1 and CDR2: SGHRS, YFSETQ. With V trimmed by 2 bases and J by 2 bases, 9 bases remained unmatched. In DNA, the CDR3 is TGCGCCAGCAGCTTTATCCCGAACAGGGGCAACACCGGGGAGCTGTTTTTT. Translated, it gives CASSFIPNRGNTGELFF.

Comment on this clone: Within the sample, other DNA sequences also encode this same CDR3. The chain employs TRBV11-2 and TRBJ2-7, with TRBD1 identical over 8 bases. CDR1 is SGHAT, CDR2 FQNNGV, per germline. Trimming cost V 4 bases and J 4 bases; bases outside gene matches: 6. CDR3 length: 14 amino acids. CDR3 protein: CASSSGQGRYEQYF. DNA for the CDR3: TGTGCCAGCAGCTCAGGACAGGGTCGGTACGAGCAGTACTTC.

The rearrangement links TRBV5-1 to TRBJ2-1; 9 nucleotides match TRBD2. Germline-derived CDR1 and CDR2 are SGHRS and YFSETQ. J was trimmed by 7 bases and V by 0 bases; bases with no gene match: 5. The CDR3 runs to 15 residues. The CDR3 coding sequence is TGCGCCAGCAGCTTGGGGCGGGAGGGCCAGAATGAGCAGTTCTTC. This codes for CASSLGREGQNEQFF.

J is TRBJ2-1 and V is TRBV9; possibly TRBD2 for D (5 bases). Germline CDR1 is SGDLS and CDR2 is YYNGEE. V dropped 0 bases and J dropped 4 bases, with 14 bases sitting between them. The length of the CDR3 is 16 residues. DNA for the CDR3: TGTGCCAGCAGCGTAGATATGGGAGTTCTATACAATGAGCAGTTCTTC. It is translated as CASSVDMGVLYNEQFF.

The chain has TRBV27 and TRBJ1-6; D ambiguous. Germline-derived CDR1 and CDR2 are MNHEY and SMNVEV (reference sequence). Trimming took off 5 bases at V and 3 bases at J, with 11 bases between the two ends. The CDR3 length is 15 residues. CDR3 in DNA: TGTGCCAGCAGTGCCGAGGACTACTATAATTCACCCCTCCACTTT. This gives the protein CASSAEDYYNSPLHF.

This clone was seen only a few times. The gene calls are TRBV4-1 and TRBJ2-3; 8 bases are shared with TRBD1. The CDR3 runs 16 residues. V shed 6 bases and J 0 bases; nucleotides not matched to a gene: 8. Looked up from germline, CDR1 is MGHRA and CDR2 is YSYEKL. CDR3 sequence (DNA): TGCGCCAGCAGACAGGGGGGCGGCCCCAGCACAGATACGCAGTATTTT. Its translation: CASRQGGGPSTDTQYF.

This rearrangement joins TRBV5-4 to TRBJ2-1; 9 bases align to TRBD2. The germline V gene has CDR1 SGHNT and CDR2 YYREEE (reference sequence). V trimming: 0 bases; J trimming: 9 bases; junction bases outside the gene matches: 4. CDR3 length: 14 amino acids. The CDR3 here is CASSLGSGRGEQFF. The DNA of the CDR3 is TGTGCCAGCAGCTTGGGTAGCGGGAGAGGTGAGCAGTTCTTC.

The J gene is TRBJ2-2, the V gene TRBV5-4, with 8 bases fitting TRBD1. Germline CDR1 is SGHNT and CDR2 is YYREEE (reference sequence). Trimming removed 7 bases from V and 5 bases from J; junction bases left unmatched: 10. This CDR3 contains 15 residues. The CDR3 DNA reads as TGTGCCAGCGCATCCCGAGACAGGGGAACCGGGGAGCTGTTTTTT. It specifies CASASRDRGTGELFF.

This chain links TRBV7-2 with TRBJ1-2, with 10 bases matching TRBD1. V lost 7 bases and J lost 8; bases outside the gene matches: 10. CDR1 and CDR2 from the germline V gene are SGHTA and FQGNSA. The CDR3 length is 14 residues. The CDR3: CASTADRGIYGYTF. CDR3 DNA: TGTGCCAGCACCGCGGACAGGGGGATATACGGCTACACCTTC.

This rearrangement joins TRBV19 to TRBJ2-1; weak D call: TRBD2 (6 bases). The germline V gene has CDR1 LNHDA and CDR2 SQIVND (reference sequence). This CDR3 spans 13 amino acids. The V gene lost 7 bases and the J gene lost 6 bases, with 13 bases spanning the gap. CDR3 sequence reads: CASISGSFNEQFF. CDR3 DNA: TGTGCCAGTATCAGCGGGTCGTTCAATGAGCAGTTCTTC.

V gene TRBV29-1 combines with J gene TRBJ2-3, with D possibly matching TRBD2 (5 bases). In germline, CDR1 is SQVTM, CDR2 ANQGSEA. This CDR3 spans 11 amino acids. V was shortened by 7 bases and J by 2 bases, with 7 bases between the two germline ends. The DNA of the CDR3 is TGCAGCGGGAGGCACACAGATACGCAGTATTTT. It translates to CSGRHTDTQYF.

V usage is TRBV6-5 and J usage is TRBJ1-6; 10 nucleotides match TRBD1. This CDR3 is built from 12 residues. Trimming took 8 bases from V and 8 from J; bases not matched to a gene: 0. The germline CDR1 and CDR2 sequences are MNHEY and SVGAGI. The DNA for the CDR3 is TGTGCCAGCGGGACAGGGGATTCACCCCTCCACTTT. It yields the protein CASGTGDSPLHF.